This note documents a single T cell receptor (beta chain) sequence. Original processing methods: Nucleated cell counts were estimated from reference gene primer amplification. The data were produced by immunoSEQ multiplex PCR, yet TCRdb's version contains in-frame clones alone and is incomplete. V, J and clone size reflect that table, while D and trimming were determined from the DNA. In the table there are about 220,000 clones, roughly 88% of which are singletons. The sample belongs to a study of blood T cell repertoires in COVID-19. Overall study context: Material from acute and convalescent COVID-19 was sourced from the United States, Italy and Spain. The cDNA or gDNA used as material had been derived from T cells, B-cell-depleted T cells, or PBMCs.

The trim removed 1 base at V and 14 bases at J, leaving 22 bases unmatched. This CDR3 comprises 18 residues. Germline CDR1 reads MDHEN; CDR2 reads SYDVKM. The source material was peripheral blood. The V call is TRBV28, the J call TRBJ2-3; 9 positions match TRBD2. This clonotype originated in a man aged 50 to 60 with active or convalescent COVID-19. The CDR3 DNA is TGTGCCAGCAGTTTATTTAGCGGGGGTAGCGGGAGAGGGGGCCAGCGGTATTTT. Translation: CASSLFSGGSGRGGQRYF.